This T cell receptor beta chain originates from a study of blood T cell repertoires in COVID-19 (dated by TCRdb to 2018 to 2020). In the study overall: Samples from collaborators originated in the United States, Italy and Spain and spanned both the acute and convalescent phases of COVID-19. The prospective study material was composed of cDNA or gDNA derived from T cells, B-cell-depleted T cells, or PBMCs. Subjects who had been exposed to COVID-19, were actively infected with it, or had recovered from it provided the deeply sampled blood TCRbeta repertoires that made up the dataset. The repertoires were released in a freely available public database meant as a resource for research on the immune response to SARS-CoV-2. Samples were obtained from the ongoing ImmuneRACE study (first 160 participants) and from approximately 1,200 subjects provided by 6 global collaborators. The sample metadata nearly always contained a de-identified subject ID, COVID-19 status, age in years and sex. Where available, HLA class I and class II types were obtained from metadata supplied by the sample provider rather than from assay-based typing.

Collaborating institutions collected whole blood in K2EDTA tubes following their own protocols. For TCRbeta analysis, collaborators shipped samples in one of three forms: frozen whole blood, isolated PBMCs, or DNA extracted from either of those sample types. What the authors observed across the whole study: How much clinical and demographic metadata was included differed by source and by participant, and the metadata was provided uncurated.

On this clone itself: This receptor's antigen is unknown. No much larger clonotype is one base removed from it; base qualities were not supplied.

TCRbeta CDR3 regions were amplified from genomic DNA using the immunoSEQ Assay, a bias-controlled multiplex PCR. As for how the authors treated the data: Within the assay, amplification of reference gene primers was used to estimate how many nucleated cells each sample contained. To quantify the absolute abundance of each unique TCRbeta CDR3 rearrangement, sequence reads were collapsed and filtered. For each sample, productive Simpson clonality was calculated by taking the square root of Simpson's diversity index across productive rearrangements. Entries here come from immuneACCESS through TCRdb and include only in-frame sequences with V and J called. Some clones fail to appear in such tables; in the studies checked, an unresolved V gene covers under half of the shortfall, and the cause of the remainder is unknown. V, J and clone size were drawn from that table, and D and trimming were deduced from the DNA. This sample is represented by about 160,000 clones; under 95% of them were singletons. 18% of the sample lies in the top ten.

The CDR3 covers 14 residues, taking in both the cysteine and the phenylalanine. Only CDR3 DNA remains: 42 bases, in frame from the first base. V is clipped by 4 bases and J by 4 bases, and the sequence between their germline boundaries is 12 bases long. From a lookup of the germline V gene (reference sequence), CDR1 and CDR2 are LNHDA and SQIVND. Sequenced sample: peripheral blood. The TCR was taken from a man in his 60s with active or convalescent COVID-19. The chain couples TRBV19 to TRBJ2-3, with a weak D call of TRBD2 (6 bases match). DNA sequence: TGTGCCAGTAGTAGCGGGATTATAGCAGATACGCAGTATTTT. This sequence encodes CASSSGIIADTQYF.